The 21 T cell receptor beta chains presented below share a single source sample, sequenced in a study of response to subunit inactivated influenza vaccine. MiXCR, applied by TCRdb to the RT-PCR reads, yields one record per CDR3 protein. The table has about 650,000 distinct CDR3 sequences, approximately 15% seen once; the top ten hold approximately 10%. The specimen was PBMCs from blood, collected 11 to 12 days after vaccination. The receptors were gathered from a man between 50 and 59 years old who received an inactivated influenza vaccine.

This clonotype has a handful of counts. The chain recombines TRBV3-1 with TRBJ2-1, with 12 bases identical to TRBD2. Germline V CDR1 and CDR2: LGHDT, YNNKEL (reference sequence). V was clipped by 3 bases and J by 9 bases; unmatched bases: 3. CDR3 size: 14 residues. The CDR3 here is CASSHLAGGPEQFF. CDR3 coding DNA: TGTGCCAGCAGCCATCTAGCGGGGGGGCCTGAGCAGTTCTTC.

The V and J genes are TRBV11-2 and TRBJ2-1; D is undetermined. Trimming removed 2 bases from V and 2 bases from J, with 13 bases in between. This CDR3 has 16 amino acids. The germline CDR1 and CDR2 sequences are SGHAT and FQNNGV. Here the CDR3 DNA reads TGTGCCAGCAGCTTAACCCCTGCGGCGACCTACAATGAGCAGTTCTTC. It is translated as CASSLTPAATYNEQFF. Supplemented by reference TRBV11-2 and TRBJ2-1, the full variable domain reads EAGVAQSPRYKIIEKRQSVAFWCNPISGHATLYWYQQILGQGPKLLIQFQNNGVVDDSQLPKDRFSAERLKGVDSTLKIQPAKLEDSAVYLCASSLTPAATYNEQFFGPGTRLTVL.

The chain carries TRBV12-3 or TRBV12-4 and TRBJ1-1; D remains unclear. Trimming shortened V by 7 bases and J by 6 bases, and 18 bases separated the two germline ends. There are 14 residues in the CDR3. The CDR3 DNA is TGTGCCAGCACCTCGGACCTCGGAATTCCTGAAGCTTTCTTT. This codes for CASTSDLGIPEAFF.

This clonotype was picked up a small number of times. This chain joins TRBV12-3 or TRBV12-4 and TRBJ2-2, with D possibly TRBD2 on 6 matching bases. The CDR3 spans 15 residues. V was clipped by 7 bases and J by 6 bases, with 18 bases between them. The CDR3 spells CASNRVPSGSGELFF. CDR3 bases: TGTGCCAGCAACAGAGTCCCGAGCGGGTCCGGGGAGCTGTTTTTT.

In DNA form, the CDR3 reads TGTGCCAGCAGTGCGGGACGACTTAACACTGAAGCTTTCTTT. Translated, it gives CASSAGRLNTEAFF. The chain joins TRBV12-3 or TRBV12-4 to TRBJ1-1; perhaps TRBD1 as D (5 bases). This CDR3 comprises 14 residues. The V end lost 5 bases, the J end lost 2 bases, and 12 bases lay between the germline ends.

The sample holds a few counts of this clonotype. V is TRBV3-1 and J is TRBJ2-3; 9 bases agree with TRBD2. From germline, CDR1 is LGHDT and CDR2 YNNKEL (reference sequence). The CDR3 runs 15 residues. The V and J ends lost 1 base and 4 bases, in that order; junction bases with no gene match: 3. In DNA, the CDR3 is TGTGCCAGCAGCCAAGGTGCGGGAGGGTCAGATACGCAGTATTTT. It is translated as CASSQGAGGSDTQYF.

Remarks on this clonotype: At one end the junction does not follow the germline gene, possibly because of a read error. The CDR3 sequence is CASSDFGSISF. CDR3 in DNA: TGTGCCAGCAGTGACTTCGGGTCCATCTCTTTC. V usage is TRBV6-4 and J usage is TRBJ1-2; D gene uncertain. The CDR3 runs to 11 residues. Germline CDR1 reads MRHNA; CDR2 reads SNTAGT.

The DNA of the CDR3 is TGCGCCAGCAGCCCGGGGCAGGGGCTAGCCAAAAACATTCAGTACTTC. Translating it yields CASSPGQGLAKNIQYF. The chain combines TRBV5-1 with TRBJ2-4, with D perhaps TRBD1 (6 bases). The CDR3 loop spans 16 amino acids. The V and J ends lost 4 bases and 0 bases respectively, with 14 bases between them. CDR1 is SGHRS and CDR2 is YFSETQ in the germline V gene.

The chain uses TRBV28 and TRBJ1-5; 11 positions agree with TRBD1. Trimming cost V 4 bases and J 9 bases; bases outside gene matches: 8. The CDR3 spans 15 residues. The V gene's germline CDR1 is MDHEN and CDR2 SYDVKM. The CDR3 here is CASSSGTGGFMPQHF. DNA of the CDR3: TGTGCCAGCAGTTCCGGGACAGGGGGTTTTATGCCCCAGCATTTT.

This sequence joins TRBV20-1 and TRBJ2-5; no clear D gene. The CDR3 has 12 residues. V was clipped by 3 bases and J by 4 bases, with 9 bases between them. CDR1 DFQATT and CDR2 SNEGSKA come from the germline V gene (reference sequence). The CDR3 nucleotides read TGCAGTGCTAGCAGGAGTAGAGAGACCCAGTACTTC. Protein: CSASRSRETQYF.

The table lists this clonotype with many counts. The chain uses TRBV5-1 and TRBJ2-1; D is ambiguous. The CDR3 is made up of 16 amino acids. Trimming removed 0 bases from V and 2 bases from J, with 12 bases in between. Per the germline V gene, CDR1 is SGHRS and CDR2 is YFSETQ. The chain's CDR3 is CASSLDGTTTYNEQFF. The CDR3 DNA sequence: TGCGCCAGCAGCTTGGATGGCACCACCACCTACAATGAGCAGTTCTTC.

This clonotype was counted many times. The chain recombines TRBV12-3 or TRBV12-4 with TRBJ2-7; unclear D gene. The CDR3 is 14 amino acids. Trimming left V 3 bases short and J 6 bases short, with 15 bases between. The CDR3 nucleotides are TGTGCCAGCAGTTTTGGGGTAGGGCGGAGCGAGCAGTACTTC. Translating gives CASSFGVGRSEQYF.

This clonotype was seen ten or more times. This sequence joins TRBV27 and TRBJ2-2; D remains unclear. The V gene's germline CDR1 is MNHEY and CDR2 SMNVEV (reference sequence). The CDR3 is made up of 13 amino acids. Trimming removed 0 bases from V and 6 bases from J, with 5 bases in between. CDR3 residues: CASSLSFPGELFF. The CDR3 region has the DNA TGTGCCAGCAGTTTATCCTTCCCCGGGGAGCTGTTTTTT.

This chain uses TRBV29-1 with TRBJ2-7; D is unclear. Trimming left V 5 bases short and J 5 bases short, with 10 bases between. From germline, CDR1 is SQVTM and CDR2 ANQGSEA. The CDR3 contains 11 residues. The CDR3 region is CSVLTQHEQYF. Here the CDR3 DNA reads TGCAGCGTTCTCACACAACACGAGCAGTACTTC.

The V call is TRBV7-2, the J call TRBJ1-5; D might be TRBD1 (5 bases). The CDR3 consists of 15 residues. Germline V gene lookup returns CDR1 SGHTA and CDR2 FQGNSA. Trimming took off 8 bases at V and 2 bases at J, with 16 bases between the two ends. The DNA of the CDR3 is TGTGCCAGCCGACTCGGGGGAGTTGGCAATCAGCCCCAGCATTTT. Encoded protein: CASRLGGVGNQPQHF.

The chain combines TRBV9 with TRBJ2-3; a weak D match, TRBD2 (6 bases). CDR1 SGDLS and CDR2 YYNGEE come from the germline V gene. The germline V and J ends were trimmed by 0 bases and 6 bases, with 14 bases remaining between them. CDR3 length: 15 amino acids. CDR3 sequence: CASSVAGEEPDTQYF. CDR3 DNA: TGTGCCAGCAGCGTAGCGGGGGAGGAACCCGATACGCAGTATTTT.

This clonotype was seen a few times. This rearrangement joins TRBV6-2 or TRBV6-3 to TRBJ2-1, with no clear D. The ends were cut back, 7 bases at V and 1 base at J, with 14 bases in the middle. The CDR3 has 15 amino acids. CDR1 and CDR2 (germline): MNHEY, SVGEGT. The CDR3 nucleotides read TGTGCCAGCACGCAGCCCCTTATTTCCTACAATGAGCAGTTCTTC. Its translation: CASTQPLISYNEQFF.

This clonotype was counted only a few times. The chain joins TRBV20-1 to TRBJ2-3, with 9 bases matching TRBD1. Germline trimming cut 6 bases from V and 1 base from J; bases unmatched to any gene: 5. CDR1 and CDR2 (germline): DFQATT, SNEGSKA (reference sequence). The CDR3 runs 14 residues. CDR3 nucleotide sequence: TGCAGTGCCCCGGGACAGGGTGGCACAGATACGCAGTATTTT. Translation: CSAPGQGGTDTQYF.

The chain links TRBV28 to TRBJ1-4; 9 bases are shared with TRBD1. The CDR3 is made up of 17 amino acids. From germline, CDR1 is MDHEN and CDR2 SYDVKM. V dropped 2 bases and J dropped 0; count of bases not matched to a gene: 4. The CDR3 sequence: CASSLTRQGATNEKLFF. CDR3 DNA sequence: TGTGCCAGCAGTTTAACCCGACAGGGGGCAACTAATGAAAAACTGTTTTTT.

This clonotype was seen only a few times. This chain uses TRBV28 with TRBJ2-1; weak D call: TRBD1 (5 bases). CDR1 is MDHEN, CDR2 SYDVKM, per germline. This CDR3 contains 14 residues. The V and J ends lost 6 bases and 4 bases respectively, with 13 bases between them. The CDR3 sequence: CASSPMGLYNEQFF. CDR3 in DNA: TGTGCCAGCAGCCCCATGGGGCTGTACAATGAGCAGTTCTTC.

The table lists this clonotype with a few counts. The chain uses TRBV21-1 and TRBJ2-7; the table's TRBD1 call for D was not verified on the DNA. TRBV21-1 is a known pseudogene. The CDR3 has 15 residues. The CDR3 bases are TGTGCCAGCAGAGCAGATAGGACAGGGGAATACGAGCAGTACTTC. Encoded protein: CASRADRTGEYEQYF.